This entry concerns a single T cell receptor (beta chain). The sample belongs to a study of early T cells in non-severe SARS-CoV-2 infection. TCRdb fed the 5' RACE reads into MiXCR, producing one record per CDR3 protein. The sample yields 85,000 to 95,000 distinct CDR3 sequences, 15% to 20% seen once. The sample was whole blood, taken at baseline. This TCR was sampled from an adult who was a healthcare worker with PCR-confirmed SARS-CoV-2 infection or an uninfected control (not recorded which).

The CDR3 DNA reads as TGTGCCAGCAGCTCACGGGGCAGGGAAGGGGCAGATACGCAGTATTTT. Its translation: CASSSRGREGADTQYF. This chain connects TRBV28 to TRBJ2-3; D is perhaps TRBD1 or TRBD2 (5 bases each). This CDR3 region has 16 residues. CDR1 is MDHEN, CDR2 SYDVKM, per germline. The germline V and J ends were trimmed by 6 bases and 4 bases, with 20 bases remaining between them. The full variable domain, its missing parts supplied by reference TRBV28 and TRBJ2-3, is DVKVTQSSRYLVKRTGEKVFLECVQDMDHENMFWYRQDPGLGLRLIYFSYDVKMKEKGDIPEGYSVSREKKERFSLILESASTNQTSMYLCASSSRGREGADTQYFGPGTRLTVL.